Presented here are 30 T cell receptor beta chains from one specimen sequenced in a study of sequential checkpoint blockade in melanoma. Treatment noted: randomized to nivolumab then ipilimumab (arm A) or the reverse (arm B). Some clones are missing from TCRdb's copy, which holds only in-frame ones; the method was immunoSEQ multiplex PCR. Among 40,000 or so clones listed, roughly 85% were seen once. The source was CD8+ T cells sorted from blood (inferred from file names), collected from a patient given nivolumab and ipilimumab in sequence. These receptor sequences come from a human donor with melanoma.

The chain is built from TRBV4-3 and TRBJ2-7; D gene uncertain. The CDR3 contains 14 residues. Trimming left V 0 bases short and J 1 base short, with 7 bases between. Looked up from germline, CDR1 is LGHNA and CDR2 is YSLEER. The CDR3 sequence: CASSQEAESYEQYF. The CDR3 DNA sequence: TGCGCCAGCAGCCAAGAGGCTGAATCCTACGAGCAGTACTTC.

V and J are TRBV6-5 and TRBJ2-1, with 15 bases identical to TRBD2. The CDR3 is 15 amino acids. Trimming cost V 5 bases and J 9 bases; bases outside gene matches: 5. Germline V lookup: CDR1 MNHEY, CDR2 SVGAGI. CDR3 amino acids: CASSPGTSGRSEQFF. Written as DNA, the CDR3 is TGTGCCAGCAGTCCCGGGACTAGCGGGAGGAGTGAGCAGTTCTTC.

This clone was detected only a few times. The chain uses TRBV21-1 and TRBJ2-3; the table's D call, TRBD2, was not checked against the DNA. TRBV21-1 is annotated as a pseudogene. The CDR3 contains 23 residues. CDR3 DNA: TGTGCCAGCAGCAAAGAGGGAGAGTCCGGGACAGGGGATGATAGCGGGAGTACAGATACGCAGTATTTT. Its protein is CASSKEGESGTGDDSGSTDTQYF.

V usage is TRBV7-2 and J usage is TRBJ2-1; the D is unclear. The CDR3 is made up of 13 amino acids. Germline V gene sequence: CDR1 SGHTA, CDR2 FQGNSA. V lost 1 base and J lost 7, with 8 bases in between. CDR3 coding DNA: TGTGCCAGCAGCTTAGGAGGCTCAAATGAGCAGTTCTTC. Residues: CASSLGGSNEQFF.

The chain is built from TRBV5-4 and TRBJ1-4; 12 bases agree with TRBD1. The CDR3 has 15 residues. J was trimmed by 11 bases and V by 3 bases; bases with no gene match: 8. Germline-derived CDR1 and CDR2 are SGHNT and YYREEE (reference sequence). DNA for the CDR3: TGTGCCAGCAGCTCGGACCGGGACAGGGGGCACAAACTGTTTTTT. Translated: CASSSDRDRGHKLFF.

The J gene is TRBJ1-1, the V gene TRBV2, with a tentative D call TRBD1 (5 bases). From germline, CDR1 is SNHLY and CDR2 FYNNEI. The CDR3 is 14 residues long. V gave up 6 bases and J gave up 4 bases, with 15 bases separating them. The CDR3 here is CASRQWGVGTEAFF. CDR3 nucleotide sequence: TGTGCCAGCAGACAATGGGGGGTTGGCACTGAAGCTTTCTTT. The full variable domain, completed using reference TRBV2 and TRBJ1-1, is EPEVTQTPSHQVTQMGQEVILRCVPISNHLYFYWYRQILGQKVEFLVSFYNNEISEKSEIFDDQFSVERPDGSNFTLKIRSTKLEDSAMYFCASRQWGVGTEAFFGQGTRLTVV.

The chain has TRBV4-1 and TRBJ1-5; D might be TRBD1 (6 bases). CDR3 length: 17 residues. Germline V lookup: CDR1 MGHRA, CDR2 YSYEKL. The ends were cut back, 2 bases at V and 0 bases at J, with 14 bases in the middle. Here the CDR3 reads CASSQLQGYTSNQPQHF. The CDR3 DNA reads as TGCGCCAGCAGCCAACTACAGGGCTACACTAGCAATCAGCCCCAGCATTTT.

The CDR3 coding sequence is TGCGCCAGCAGCCAATCAGCGGGAGCTTCAATCGAGCAGTACTTC. Its protein is CASSQSAGASIEQYF. The chain joins TRBV4-1 to TRBJ2-7, with 8 bases identical to TRBD2. Germline assignment: CDR1 MGHRA and CDR2 YSYEKL. This CDR3 is built from 15 residues. Trimming removed 2 bases from V and 6 bases from J; junction bases left unmatched: 9.

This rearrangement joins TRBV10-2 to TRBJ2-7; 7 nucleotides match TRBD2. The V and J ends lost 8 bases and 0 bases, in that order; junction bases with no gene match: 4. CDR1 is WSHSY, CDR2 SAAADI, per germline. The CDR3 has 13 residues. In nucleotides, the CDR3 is TGCGCCAGCCTGGGACTATCCTCCTACGAGCAGTACTTC. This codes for CASLGLSSYEQYF.

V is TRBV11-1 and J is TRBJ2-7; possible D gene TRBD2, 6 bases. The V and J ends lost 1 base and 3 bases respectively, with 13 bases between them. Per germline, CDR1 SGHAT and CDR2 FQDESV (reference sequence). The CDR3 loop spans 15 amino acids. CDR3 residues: CASSLVGGSGYEQYF. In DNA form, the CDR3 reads TGTGCCAGCAGCTTAGTCGGGGGTTCCGGCTACGAGCAGTACTTC.

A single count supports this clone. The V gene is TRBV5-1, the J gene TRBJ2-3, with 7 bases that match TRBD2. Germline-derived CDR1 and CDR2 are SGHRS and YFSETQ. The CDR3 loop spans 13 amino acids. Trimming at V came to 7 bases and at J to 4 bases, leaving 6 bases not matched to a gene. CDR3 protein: CASGGGKADTQYF. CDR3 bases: TGCGCCAGCGGGGGGGGAAAGGCAGATACGCAGTATTTT.

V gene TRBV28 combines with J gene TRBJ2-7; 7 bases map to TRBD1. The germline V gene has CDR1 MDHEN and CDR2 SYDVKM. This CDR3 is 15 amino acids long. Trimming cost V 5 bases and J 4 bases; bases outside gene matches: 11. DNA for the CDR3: TGTGCCAGCAGTCCCGCCAGGGGGAGAGGATACGAGCAGTACGTC. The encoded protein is CASSPARGRGYEQYV.

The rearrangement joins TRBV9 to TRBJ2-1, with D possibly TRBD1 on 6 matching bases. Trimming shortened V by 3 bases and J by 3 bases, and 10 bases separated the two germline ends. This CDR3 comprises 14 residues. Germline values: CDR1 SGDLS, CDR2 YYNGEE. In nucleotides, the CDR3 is TGTGCCAGCAGCGCGACAGGTAACTACAATGAGCAGTTCTTC. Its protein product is CASSATGNYNEQFF.

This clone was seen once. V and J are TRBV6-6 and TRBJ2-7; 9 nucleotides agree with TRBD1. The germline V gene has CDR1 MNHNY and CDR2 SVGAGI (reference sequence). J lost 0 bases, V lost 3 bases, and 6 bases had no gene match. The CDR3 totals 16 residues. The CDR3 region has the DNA TGTGCCAGCAGTTATAACAGGGGGCTCAGCTCCTACGAGCAGTACTTC. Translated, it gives CASSYNRGLSSYEQYF.

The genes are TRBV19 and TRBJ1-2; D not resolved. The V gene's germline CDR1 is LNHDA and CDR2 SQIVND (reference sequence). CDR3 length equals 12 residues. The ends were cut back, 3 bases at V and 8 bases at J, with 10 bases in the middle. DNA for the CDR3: TGTGCCAGTAGTATGGCCGTTGTAGGCTACACCTTC. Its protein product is CASSMAVVGYTF.

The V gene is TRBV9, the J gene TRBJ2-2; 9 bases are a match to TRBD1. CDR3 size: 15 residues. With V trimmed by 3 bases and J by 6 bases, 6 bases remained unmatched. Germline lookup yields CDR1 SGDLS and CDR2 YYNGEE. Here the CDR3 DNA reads TGTGCCAGCAGCGCTACAGGGGGCGAGGCCGGGGAGCTGTTTTTT. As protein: CASSATGGEAGELFF.

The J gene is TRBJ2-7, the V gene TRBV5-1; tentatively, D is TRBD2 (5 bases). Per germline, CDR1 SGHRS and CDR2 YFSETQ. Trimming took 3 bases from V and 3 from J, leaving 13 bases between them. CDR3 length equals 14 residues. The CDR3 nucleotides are TGCGCCAGCAGCTCCGGGATATACCTCTACGAGCAGTACTTC. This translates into CASSSGIYLYEQYF.

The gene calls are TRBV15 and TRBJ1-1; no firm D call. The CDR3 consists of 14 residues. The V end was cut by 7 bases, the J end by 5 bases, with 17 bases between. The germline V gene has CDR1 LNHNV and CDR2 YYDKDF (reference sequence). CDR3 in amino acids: CATTETGSGTEAFF. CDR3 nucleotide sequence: TGTGCCACCACGGAAACGGGAAGTGGGACTGAAGCTTTCTTT.

CDR3: CASSFGQGGIYEQYF. As DNA, the CDR3 is TGCGCCAGCAGCTTCGGCCAGGGGGGCATCTACGAGCAGTACTTC. The chain recombines TRBV5-1 with TRBJ2-7, with D perhaps TRBD1 (7 bases). This CDR3 has 15 residues. The V gene's germline CDR1 is SGHRS and CDR2 YFSETQ. V lost 2 bases and J lost 3, with 15 bases in between.

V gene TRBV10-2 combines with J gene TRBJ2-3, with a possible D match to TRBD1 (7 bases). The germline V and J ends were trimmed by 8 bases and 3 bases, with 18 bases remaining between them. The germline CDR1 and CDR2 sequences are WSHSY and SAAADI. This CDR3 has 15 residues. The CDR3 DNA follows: TGCGCCAGCGATATGGCAGGGGGGTCGACAGATACGCAGTATTTT. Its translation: CASDMAGGSTDTQYF.

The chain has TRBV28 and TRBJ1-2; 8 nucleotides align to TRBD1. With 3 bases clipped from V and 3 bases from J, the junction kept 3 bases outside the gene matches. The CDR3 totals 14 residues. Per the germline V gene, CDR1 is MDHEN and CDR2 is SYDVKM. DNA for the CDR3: TGTGCCAGCAGTTTGGGACAGGTGCACTATGGCTACACCTTC. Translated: CASSLGQVHYGYTF.

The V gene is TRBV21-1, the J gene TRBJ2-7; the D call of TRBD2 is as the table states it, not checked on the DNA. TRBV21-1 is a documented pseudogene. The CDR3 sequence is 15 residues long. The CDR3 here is CASSKPRPISYEQYV. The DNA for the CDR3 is TGTGCCAGCAGCAAACCGCGGCCAATTTCTTACGAGCAGTACGTC.

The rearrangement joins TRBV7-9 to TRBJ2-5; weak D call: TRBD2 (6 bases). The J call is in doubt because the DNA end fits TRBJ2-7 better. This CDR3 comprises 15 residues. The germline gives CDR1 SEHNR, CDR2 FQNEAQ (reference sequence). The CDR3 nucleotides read TGTGCCAGCAGCTTACCGCCTAGCGCTACCTACGAGCAGTACTTC. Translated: CASSLPPSATYEQYF.

For the CDR3, the DNA is TGTGCCAGCAGTTTTGGACTAGCGGCGACCGGGGAGCTGTTTTTT. This sequence encodes CASSFGLAATGELFF. This chain links TRBV27 with TRBJ2-2, with 10 bases that match TRBD2. This CDR3 has 15 amino acids. In germline, CDR1 is MNHEY, CDR2 SMNVEV (reference sequence). After removal of 3 bases from V and 5 bases from J, the junction contained 3 bases not matched to a gene.

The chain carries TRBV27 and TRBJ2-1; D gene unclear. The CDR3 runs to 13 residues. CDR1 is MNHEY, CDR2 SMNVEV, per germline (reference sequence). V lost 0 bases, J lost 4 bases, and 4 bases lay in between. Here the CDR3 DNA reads TGTGCCAGCAGTTTATCCCCTTACAATGAGCAGTTCTTC. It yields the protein CASSLSPYNEQFF.

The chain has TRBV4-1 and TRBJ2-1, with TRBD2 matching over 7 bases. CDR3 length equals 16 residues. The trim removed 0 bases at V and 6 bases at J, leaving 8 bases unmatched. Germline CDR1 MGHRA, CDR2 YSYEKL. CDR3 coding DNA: TGCGCCAGCAGCCAAGAGGGGGGAACGGGGGGCAATGAGCAGTTCTTC. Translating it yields CASSQEGGTGGNEQFF.

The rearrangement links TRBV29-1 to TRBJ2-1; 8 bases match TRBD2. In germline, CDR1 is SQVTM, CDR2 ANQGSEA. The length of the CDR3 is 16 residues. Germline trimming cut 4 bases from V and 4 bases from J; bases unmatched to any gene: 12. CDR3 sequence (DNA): TGCAGCGTTGGTTCGGGAGGGCCTTCGATTTACAATGAGCAGTTCTTC. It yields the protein CSVGSGGPSIYNEQFF.

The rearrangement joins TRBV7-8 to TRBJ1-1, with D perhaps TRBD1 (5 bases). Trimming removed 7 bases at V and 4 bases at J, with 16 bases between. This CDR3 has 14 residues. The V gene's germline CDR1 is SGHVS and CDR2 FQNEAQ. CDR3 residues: CASTLTSGFTEAFF. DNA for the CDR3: TGTGCCAGCACCCTGACATCAGGGTTCACTGAAGCTTTCTTT.

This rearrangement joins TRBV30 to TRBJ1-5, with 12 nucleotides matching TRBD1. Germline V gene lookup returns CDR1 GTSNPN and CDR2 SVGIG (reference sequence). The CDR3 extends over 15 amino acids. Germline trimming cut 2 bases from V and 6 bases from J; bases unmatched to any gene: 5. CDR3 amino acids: CAWSSGQGASQPQHF. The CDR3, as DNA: TGTGCCTGGAGTTCGGGACAGGGGGCCTCTCAGCCCCAGCATTTT.

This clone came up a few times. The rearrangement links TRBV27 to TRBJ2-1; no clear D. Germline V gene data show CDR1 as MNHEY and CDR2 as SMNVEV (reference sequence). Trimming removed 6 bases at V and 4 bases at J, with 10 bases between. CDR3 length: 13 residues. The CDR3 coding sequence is TGTGCCAGCAGGCCACTAATTTACAATGAGCAGTTCTTC. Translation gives CASRPLIYNEQFF.